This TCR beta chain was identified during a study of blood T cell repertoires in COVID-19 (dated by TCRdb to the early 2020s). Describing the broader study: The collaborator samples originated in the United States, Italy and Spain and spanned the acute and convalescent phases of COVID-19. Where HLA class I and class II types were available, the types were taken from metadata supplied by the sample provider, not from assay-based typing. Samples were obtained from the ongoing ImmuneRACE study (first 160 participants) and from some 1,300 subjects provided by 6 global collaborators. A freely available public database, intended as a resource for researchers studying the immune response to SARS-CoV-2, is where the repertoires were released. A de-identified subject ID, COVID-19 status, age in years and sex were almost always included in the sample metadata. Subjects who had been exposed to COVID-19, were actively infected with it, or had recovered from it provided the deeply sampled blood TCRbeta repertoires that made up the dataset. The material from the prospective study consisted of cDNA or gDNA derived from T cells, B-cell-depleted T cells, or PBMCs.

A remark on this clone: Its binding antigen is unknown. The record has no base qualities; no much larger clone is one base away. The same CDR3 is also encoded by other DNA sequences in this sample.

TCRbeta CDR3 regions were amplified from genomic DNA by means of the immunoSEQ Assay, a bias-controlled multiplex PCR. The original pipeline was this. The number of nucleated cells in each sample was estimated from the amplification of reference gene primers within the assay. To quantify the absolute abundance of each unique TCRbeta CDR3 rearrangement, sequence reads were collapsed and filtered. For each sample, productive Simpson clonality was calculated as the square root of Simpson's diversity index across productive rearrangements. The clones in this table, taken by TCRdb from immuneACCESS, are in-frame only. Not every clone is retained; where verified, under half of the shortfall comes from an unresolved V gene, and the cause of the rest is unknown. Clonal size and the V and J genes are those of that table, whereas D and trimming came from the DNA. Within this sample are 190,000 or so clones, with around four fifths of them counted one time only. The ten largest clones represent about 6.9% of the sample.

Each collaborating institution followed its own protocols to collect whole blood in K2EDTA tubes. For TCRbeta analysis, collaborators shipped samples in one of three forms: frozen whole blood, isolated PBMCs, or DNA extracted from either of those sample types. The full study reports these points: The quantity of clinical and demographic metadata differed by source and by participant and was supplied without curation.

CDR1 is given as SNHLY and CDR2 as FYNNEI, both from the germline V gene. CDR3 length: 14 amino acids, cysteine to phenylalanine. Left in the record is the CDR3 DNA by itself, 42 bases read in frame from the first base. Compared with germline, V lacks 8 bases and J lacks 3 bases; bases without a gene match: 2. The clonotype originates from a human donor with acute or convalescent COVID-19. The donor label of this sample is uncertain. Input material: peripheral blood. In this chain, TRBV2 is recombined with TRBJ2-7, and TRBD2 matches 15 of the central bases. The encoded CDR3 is CASSGLAGGYEQYF. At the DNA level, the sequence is TGTGCCAGCTCGGGACTAGCGGGAGGCTACGAGCAGTACTTC.